What follows are 17 T cell receptor beta chains derived from one specimen sequenced in a study of blood T cell repertoires in COVID-19. Profiling relied on immunoSEQ multiplex PCR, and the TCRdb table lists in-frame clones only, not all of them. The sample includes around 350,000 clones, around nine tenths of them seen just once. The sample was peripheral blood. Every receptor here comes from a human donor in a cohort sampled during active COVID-19.

The chain couples TRBV5-4 to TRBJ1-1, with 9 bases matching TRBD1. Trimming removed 4 bases from V and 5 bases from J; junction bases left unmatched: 12. The CDR3 consists of 16 residues. Germline V gene lookup returns CDR1 SGHNT and CDR2 YYREEE (reference sequence). The CDR3 DNA sequence: TGTGCCAGCAGCCAGTCGCCACAGGGGGCAGGGACTGAAGCTTTCTTT. This encodes CASSQSPQGAGTEAFF.

This clone was detected a few times. The V gene is TRBV2, the J gene TRBJ1-1; D not resolved. The germline CDR1 and CDR2 sequences are SNHLY and FYNNEI. Between the trimmed V and J ends, which lost 6 bases and 3 bases, there was a span of 14 bases. The CDR3 is made up of 14 amino acids. CDR3 amino acids: CASSRWALDTEAFF. The CDR3 coding sequence is TGTGCCAGCAGCAGGTGGGCGTTGGACACTGAAGCTTTCTTT.

V and J are TRBV5-1 and TRBJ2-1, with TRBD2 matching over 10 bases. Germline CDR1 and CDR2: SGHRS and YFSETQ. This CDR3 contains 13 residues. After removal of 5 bases from V and 7 bases from J, the junction contained 3 bases not matched to a gene. For the CDR3, the DNA is TGCGCCAGCAGTATACTAGCGGGAAATGAGCAGTTCTTC. The encoded protein is CASSILAGNEQFF.

V gene TRBV11-2 combines with J gene TRBJ2-6; the D gene is possibly TRBD2 (6 bases). Trimming took 5 bases from V and 4 from J, leaving 18 bases between them. The CDR3 contains 17 residues. Germline CDR1 and CDR2: SGHAT and FQNNGV. CDR3 nucleotides: TGTGCCAGCAGCGGGGTTAGTCCCCTAGCGGGGGCCAACGTCCTGACTTTC. As protein: CASSGVSPLAGANVLTF. The whole variable domain, remainder taken from reference TRBV11-2 and TRBJ2-6, is EAGVAQSPRYKIIEKRQSVAFWCNPISGHATLYWYQQILGQGPKLLIQFQNNGVVDDSQLPKDRFSAERLKGVDSTLKIQPAKLEDSAVYLCASSGVSPLAGANVLTFGAGSRLTVL.

This chain connects TRBV7-9 to TRBJ2-7, with 8 bases lining up with TRBD2. After removal of 7 bases from V and 5 bases from J, the junction contained 10 bases not matched to a gene. The germline gives CDR1 SEHNR, CDR2 FQNEAQ (reference sequence). This CDR3 region has 14 residues. The CDR3: CASTPGGGGDEQYF. In DNA, the CDR3 is TGTGCCAGCACCCCCGGGGGGGGTGGAGACGAGCAGTACTTC.

This clone was seen just once. The chain joins TRBV24-1 to TRBJ2-1, with D possibly being TRBD1 (6 bases). The CDR3 has 15 amino acids. V was shortened by 4 bases and J by 6 bases, with 15 bases between the two germline ends. CDR1 is KGHDR and CDR2 is SFDVKD in the germline V gene. CDR3 amino acids: CATSEPLDSPNEQFF. The CDR3 DNA is TGTGCCACCAGTGAGCCATTGGACAGCCCCAATGAGCAGTTCTTC.

V usage is TRBV19 and J usage is TRBJ2-1, with 7 bases fitting TRBD2. The CDR3 length is 14 residues. Germline CDR1 LNHDA, CDR2 SQIVND (reference sequence). With V trimmed by 4 bases and J by 2 bases, 2 bases remained unmatched. CDR3 amino acids: CASSSGSPYNEQFF. CDR3 DNA sequence: TGTGCCAGTAGTAGCGGGAGTCCCTACAATGAGCAGTTCTTC.

The chain carries TRBV18 and TRBJ2-5; no clear D gene. Germline CDR1 KGHSH, CDR2 LQKENI. The CDR3 spans 15 residues. V was clipped by 0 bases and J by 0 bases, with 8 bases between them. Here the CDR3 reads CASSPPSQDQETQYF. CDR3 DNA sequence: TGTGCCAGCTCACCACCGAGTCAGGACCAAGAGACCCAGTACTTC.

The rearrangement links TRBV28 to TRBJ2-5, with TRBD1 identical over 12 bases. There are 15 residues in the CDR3. The germline gives CDR1 MDHEN, CDR2 SYDVKM. With V trimmed by 4 bases and J by 5 bases, 5 bases remained unmatched. DNA of the CDR3: TGTGCCAGCAGTTCCACGGGACAGGGGGCTGAGACCCAGTACTTC. It codes for CASSSTGQGAETQYF. Using reference TRBV28 and TRBJ2-5 for the parts outside the CDR3, the full variable domain is DVKVTQSSRYLVKRTGEKVFLECVQDMDHENMFWYRQDPGLGLRLIYFSYDVKMKEKGDIPEGYSVSREKKERFSLILESASTNQTSMYLCASSSTGQGAETQYFGPGTRLLVL.

This chain links TRBV3-1 (or the pseudogene TRBV3-2) with TRBJ2-7; 7 nucleotides line up with TRBD2. Germline V lookup: CDR1 LGHDT, CDR2 YNNKEL (reference sequence). The CDR3 covers 13 residues. V lost 0 bases and J lost 9; bases outside the gene matches: 5. The CDR3 sequence is CASSQDLGGGQYF. In nucleotides, the CDR3 is TGTGCCAGCAGCCAAGATCTAGGCGGGGGGCAGTACTTC.

J is TRBJ2-3 and V is TRBV28; the match to TRBD2 covers 9 bases. V lost 4 bases to trimming and J lost 2 bases; unmatched junction nucleotides: 7. The CDR3 totals 16 residues. Germline CDR1 is MDHEN and CDR2 is SYDVKM. The CDR3 DNA is TGTGCCAGCAGTTCGAGCAGCGGGGGGATCACAGATACGCAGTATTTT. Amino acid sequence: CASSSSSGGITDTQYF.

The chain uses TRBV5-6 and TRBJ1-6; D call uncertain. In germline, CDR1 is SGHDT, CDR2 YYEEEE. The CDR3 is 13 residues long. Trimming stripped 1 base from V and 7 bases from J, with 6 bases between. CDR3: CASSLLENSPLHF. The CDR3 DNA sequence: TGTGCCAGCAGCTTGTTGGAGAATTCACCCCTCCACTTT.

The chain couples TRBV12-3 or TRBV12-4 to TRBJ1-1; a possible D gene is TRBD1 (6 bases). The CDR3 contains 13 residues. V shed 6 bases and J shed 1 base, with 9 bases lying between them. The DNA for the CDR3 is TGTGCCAGCAGCACGGACAGGAACACTGAAGCTTTCTTT. This gives the protein CASSTDRNTEAFF.

This chain joins TRBV4-1 and TRBJ2-1, with 7 nucleotides matching TRBD1. With V trimmed by 1 base and J by 3 bases, 6 bases remained unmatched. Germline V gives CDR1 MGHRA, CDR2 YSYEKL. The CDR3 runs to 16 residues. CDR3 coding DNA: TGCGCCAGCAGCCAAGCCAACCGGGACAGCTACAATGAGCAGTTCTTC. This gives the protein CASSQANRDSYNEQFF.

The chain uses TRBV2 and TRBJ2-7, with 8 bases identical to TRBD2. The junction had 5 bases not matched to a gene; V was cut back by 7 bases and J by 0 bases. CDR1 is SNHLY, CDR2 FYNNEI, per germline. CDR3 length: 14 amino acids. This CDR3 is CASNQLADSYEQYF. In nucleotides, the CDR3 is TGTGCCAGCAATCAACTAGCGGACTCCTACGAGCAGTACTTC.

The rearrangement links TRBV18 to TRBJ2-3; 7 nucleotides match TRBD1. Unmatched junction bases numbered 4, after V lost 4 bases and J lost 3 bases. The germline V gene has CDR1 KGHSH and CDR2 LQKENI. This CDR3 spans 14 amino acids. In DNA form, the CDR3 reads TGTGCCAGCTCACGATCGACAGGGACAGATACGCAGTATTTT. This codes for CASSRSTGTDTQYF.

This chain links TRBV19 with TRBJ2-1; D is uncertain. This CDR3 spans 14 amino acids. The germline V gene has CDR1 LNHDA and CDR2 SQIVND (reference sequence). V shed 3 bases and J shed 9 bases, with 15 bases lying between them. CDR3 in DNA: TGTGCCAGTAGTATGGGCTCTCCCCTGCGTGAGCAGTTCTTC. Translation: CASSMGSPLREQFF.